A single TCR beta chain is shown here with its context. Its antigen is undetermined. At deep level, the assay was performed. Profiling relied on immunoSEQ multiplex PCR, and the TCRdb table lists in-frame clones only, not all of them. The table records some 2,100,000 clones, around 95% of them present only once. It was into CD45RA+ naive and CD45RA-negative memory subsets that the CD4+ cells were split. This sample is part of a study of shared clonotypes between healthy human individuals. Across the study: Each donor had three CD4 naive, three CD4 memory, two CD8 naive and one CD8 memory plate.

Trimming took off 2 bases at V and 3 bases at J, with 12 bases between the two ends. CDR3 length equals 15 residues. Germline CDR1 reads MNHEY; CDR2 reads SVGAGI. Broader study findings: Limited genetic and exposure-history diversity came from having few donors.

This clonotype originated in a man aged 18 to 35 in good health. The chain links TRBV6-5 to TRBJ2-3, with D possibly matching TRBD2 (7 bases). The specimen sequenced was naive CD4+ T cells sorted from blood. The subset here: CD45RA+ positively selected. The CDR3 bases are TGTGCCAGCAGTTACGGAGGGGGGGGGACAGATACGCAGTATTTT. Translated: CASSYGGGGTDTQYF.